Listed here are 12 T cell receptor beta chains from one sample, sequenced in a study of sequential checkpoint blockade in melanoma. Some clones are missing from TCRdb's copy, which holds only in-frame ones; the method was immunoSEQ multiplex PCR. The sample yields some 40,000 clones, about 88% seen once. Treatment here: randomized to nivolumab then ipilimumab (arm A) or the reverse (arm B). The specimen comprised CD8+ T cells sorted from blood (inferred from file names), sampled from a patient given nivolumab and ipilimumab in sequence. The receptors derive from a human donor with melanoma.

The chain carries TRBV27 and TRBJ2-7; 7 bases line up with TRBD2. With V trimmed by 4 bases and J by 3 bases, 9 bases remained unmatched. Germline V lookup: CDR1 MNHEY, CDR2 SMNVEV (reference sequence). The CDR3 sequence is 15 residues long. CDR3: CASSSGLPGVYEQYF. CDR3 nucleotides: TGTGCCAGCAGTTCGGGACTACCCGGGGTCTACGAGCAGTACTTC.

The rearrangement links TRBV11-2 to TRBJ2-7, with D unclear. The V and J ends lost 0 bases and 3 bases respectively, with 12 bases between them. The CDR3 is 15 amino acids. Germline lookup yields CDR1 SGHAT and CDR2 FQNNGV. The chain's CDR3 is CASSLEGGTHYEQYV. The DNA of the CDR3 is TGTGCCAGCAGCTTAGAAGGCGGCACCCACTACGAGCAGTACGTC.

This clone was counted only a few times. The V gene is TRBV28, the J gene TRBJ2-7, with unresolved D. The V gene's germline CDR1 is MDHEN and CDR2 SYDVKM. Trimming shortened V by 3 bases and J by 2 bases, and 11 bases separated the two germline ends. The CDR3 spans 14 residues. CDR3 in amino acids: CASSFLRITYEQYF. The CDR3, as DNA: TGTGCCAGCAGTTTTCTACGAATCACCTACGAGCAGTACTTC. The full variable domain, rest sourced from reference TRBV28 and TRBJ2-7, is DVKVTQSSRYLVKRTGEKVFLECVQDMDHENMFWYRQDPGLGLRLIYFSYDVKMKEKGDIPEGYSVSREKKERFSLILESASTNQTSMYLCASSFLRITYEQYFGPGTRLTVT.

The chain's CDR3 is CASSFLAGGNEQFF. The CDR3, as DNA: TGTGCCAGCAGTTTCCTAGCGGGAGGAAATGAGCAGTTCTTC. This chain joins TRBV6-5 and TRBJ2-1, with TRBD2 matching over 11 bases. Trimming took 4 bases from V and 7 from J; bases not matched to a gene: 3. Germline CDR1 is MNHEY and CDR2 is SVGAGI. The CDR3 is made up of 14 amino acids.

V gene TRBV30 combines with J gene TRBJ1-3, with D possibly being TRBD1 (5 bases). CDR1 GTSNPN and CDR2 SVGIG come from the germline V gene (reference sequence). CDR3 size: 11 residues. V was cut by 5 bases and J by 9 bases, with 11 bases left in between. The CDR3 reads CAWDRVGTIYF. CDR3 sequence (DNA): TGTGCCTGGGACAGAGTCGGCACCATATATTTT.

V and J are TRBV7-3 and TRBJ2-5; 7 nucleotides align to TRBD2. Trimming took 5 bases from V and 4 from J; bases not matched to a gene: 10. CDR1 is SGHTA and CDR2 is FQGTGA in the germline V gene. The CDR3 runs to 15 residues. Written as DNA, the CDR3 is TGTGCCAGCAGCCGTATCGGGGGGTTGAGAGAGACCCAGTACTTC. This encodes CASSRIGGLRETQYF.

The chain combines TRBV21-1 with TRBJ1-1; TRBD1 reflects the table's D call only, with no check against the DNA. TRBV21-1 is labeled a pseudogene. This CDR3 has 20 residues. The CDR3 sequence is CASSRTTSWTGGALNTEAFF. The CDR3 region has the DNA TGTGCCAGCAGCAGAACCACCTCCTGGACAGGGGGCGCCTTGAACACTGAAGCTTTCTTT.

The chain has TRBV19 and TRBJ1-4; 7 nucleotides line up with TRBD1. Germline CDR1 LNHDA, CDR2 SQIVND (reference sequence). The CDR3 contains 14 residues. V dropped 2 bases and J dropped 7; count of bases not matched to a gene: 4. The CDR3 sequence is CASSIWDRSEKLFF. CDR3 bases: TGTGCCAGTAGTATATGGGACAGAAGTGAAAAACTGTTTTTT. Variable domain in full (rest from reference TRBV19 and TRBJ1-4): DGGITQSPKYLFRKEGQNVTLSCEQNLNHDAMYWYRQDPGQGLRLIYYSQIVNDFQKGDIAEGYSVSREKKESFPLTVTSAQKNPTAFYLCASSIWDRSEKLFFGSGTQLSVL.

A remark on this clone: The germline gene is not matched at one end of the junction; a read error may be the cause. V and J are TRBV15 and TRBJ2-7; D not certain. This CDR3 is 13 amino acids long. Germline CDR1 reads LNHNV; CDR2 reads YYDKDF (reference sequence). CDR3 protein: CATSRDLVRVEDF. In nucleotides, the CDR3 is TGTGCCACCAGCAGAGATTTGGTCCGGGTGGAAGACTTC.

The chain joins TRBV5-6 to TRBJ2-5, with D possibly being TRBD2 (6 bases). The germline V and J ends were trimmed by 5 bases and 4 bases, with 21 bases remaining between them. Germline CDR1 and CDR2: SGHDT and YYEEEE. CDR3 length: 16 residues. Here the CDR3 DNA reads TGTGCCAGCAGAGCTACCGGGAGTTACGTTGGAGAGACCCAGTACTTC. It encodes CASRATGSYVGETQYF.

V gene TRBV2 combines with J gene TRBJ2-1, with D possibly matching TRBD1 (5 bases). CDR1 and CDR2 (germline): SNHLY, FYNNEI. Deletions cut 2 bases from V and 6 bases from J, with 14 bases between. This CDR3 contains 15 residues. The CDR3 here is CASSEPRVGLNEQFF. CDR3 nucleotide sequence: TGTGCCAGCAGTGAACCCAGGGTAGGTCTCAATGAGCAGTTCTTC.

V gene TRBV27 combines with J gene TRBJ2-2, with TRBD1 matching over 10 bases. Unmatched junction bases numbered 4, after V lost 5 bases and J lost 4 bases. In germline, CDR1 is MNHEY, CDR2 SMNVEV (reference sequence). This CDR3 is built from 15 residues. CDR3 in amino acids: CASSGGQGPTGELFF. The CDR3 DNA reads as TGTGCCAGCAGTGGGGGACAGGGGCCCACCGGGGAGCTGTTTTTT.